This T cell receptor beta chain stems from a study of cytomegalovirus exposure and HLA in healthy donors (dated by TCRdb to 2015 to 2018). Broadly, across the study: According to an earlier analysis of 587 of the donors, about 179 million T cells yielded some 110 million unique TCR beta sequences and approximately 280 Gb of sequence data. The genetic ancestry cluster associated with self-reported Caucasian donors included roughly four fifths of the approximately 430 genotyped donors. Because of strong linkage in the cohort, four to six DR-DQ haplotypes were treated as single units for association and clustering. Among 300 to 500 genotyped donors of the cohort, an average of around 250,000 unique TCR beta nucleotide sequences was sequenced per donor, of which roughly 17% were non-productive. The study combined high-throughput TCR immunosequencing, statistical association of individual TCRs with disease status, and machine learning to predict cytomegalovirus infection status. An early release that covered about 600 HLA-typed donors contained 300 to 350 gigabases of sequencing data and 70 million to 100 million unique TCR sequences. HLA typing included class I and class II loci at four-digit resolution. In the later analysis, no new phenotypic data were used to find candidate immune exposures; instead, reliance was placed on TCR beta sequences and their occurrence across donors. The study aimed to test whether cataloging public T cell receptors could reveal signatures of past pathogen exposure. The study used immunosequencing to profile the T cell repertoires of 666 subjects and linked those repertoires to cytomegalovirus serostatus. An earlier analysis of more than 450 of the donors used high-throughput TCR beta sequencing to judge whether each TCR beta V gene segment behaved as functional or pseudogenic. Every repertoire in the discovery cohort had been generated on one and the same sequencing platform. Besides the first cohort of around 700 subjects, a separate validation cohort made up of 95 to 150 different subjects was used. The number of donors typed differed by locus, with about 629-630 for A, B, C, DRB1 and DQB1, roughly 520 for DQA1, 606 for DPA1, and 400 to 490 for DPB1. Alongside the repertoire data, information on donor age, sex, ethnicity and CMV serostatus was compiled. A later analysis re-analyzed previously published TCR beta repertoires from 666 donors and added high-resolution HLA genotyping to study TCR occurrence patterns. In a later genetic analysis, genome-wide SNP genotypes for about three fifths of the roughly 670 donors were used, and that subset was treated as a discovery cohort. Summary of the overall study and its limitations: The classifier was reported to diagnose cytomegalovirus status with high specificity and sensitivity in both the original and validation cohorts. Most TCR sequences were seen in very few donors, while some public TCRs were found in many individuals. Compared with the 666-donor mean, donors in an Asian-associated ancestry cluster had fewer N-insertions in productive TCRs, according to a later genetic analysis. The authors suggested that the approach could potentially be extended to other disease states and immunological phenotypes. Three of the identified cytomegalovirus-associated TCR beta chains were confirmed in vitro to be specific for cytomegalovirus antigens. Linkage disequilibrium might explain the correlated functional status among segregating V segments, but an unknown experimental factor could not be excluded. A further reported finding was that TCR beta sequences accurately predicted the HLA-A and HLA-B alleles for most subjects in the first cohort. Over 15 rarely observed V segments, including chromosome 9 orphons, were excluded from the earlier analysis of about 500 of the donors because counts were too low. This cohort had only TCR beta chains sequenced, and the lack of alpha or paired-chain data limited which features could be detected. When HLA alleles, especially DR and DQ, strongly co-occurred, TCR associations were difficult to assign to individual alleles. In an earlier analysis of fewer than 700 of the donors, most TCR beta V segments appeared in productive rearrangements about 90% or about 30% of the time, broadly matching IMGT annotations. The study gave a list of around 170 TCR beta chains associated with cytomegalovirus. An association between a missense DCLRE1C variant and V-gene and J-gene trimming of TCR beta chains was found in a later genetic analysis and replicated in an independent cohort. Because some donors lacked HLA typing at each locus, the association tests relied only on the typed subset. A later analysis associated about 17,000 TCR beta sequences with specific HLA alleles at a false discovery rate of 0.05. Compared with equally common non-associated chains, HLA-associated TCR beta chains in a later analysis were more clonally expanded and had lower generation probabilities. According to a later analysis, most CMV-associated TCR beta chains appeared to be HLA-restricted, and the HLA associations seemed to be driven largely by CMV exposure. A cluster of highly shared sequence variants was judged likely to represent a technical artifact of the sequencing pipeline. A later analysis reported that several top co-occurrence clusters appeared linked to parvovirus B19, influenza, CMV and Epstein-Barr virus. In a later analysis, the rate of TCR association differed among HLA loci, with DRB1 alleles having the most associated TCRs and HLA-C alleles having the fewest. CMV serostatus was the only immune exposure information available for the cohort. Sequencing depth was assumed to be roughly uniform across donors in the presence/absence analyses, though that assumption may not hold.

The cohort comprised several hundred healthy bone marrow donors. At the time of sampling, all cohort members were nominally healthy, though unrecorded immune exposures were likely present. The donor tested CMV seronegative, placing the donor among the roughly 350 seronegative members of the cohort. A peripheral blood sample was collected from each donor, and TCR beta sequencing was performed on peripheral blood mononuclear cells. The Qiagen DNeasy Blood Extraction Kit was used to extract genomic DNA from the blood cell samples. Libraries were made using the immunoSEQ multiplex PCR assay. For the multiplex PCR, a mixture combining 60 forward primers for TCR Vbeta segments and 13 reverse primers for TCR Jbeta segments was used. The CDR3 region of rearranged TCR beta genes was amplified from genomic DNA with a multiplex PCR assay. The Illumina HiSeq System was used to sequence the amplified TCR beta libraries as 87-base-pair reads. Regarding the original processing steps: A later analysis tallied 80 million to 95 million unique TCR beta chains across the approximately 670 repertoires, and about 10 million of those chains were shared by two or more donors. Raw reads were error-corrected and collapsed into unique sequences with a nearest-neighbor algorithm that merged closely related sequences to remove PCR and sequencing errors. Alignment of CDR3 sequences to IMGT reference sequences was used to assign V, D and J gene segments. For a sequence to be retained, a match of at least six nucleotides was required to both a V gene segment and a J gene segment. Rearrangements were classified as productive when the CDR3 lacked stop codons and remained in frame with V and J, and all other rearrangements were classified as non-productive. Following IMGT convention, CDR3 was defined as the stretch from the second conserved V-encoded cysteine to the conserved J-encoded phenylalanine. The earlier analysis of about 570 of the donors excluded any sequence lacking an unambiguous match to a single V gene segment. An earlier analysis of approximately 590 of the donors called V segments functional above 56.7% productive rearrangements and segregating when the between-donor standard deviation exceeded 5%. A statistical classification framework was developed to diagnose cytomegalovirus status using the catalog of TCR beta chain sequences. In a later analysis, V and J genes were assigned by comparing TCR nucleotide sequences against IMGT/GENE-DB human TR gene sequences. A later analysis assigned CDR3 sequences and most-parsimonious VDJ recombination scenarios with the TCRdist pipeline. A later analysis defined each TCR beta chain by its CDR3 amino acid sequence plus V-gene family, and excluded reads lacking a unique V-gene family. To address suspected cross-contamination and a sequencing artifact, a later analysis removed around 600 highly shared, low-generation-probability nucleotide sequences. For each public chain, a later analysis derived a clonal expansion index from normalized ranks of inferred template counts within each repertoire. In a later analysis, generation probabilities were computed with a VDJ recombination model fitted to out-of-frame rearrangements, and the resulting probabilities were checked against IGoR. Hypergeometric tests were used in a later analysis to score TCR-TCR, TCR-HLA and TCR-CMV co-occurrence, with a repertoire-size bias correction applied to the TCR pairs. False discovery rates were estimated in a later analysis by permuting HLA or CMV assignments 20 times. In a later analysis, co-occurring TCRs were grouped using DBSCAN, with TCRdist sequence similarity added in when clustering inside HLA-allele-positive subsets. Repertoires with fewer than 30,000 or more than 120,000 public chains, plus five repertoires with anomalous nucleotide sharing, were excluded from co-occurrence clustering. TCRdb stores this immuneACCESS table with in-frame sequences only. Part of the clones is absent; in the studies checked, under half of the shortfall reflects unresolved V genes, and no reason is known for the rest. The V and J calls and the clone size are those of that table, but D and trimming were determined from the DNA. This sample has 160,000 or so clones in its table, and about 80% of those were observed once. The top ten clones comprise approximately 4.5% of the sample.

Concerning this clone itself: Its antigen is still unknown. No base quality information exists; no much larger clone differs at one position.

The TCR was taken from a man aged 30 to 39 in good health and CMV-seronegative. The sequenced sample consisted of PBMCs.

The CDR3 sequence is CASSLTARGKGELFF. The sequenced DNA is TGTGCCAGCAGCTTAACAGCCAGGGGGAAGGGGGAGCTGTTTTTT. The sequence is built from TRBV7-3 and TRBJ2-2; a stretch of 7 junction bases matches TRBD1. The CDR3 numbers 15 residues from cysteine through phenylalanine. Solely the CDR3 DNA is kept, with 45 bases framed from the first base. V trim: 0 bases; J trim: 8 bases; unmatched bases: 6. Per the germline V gene, SGHTA is the CDR1 and FQGTGA is the CDR2.